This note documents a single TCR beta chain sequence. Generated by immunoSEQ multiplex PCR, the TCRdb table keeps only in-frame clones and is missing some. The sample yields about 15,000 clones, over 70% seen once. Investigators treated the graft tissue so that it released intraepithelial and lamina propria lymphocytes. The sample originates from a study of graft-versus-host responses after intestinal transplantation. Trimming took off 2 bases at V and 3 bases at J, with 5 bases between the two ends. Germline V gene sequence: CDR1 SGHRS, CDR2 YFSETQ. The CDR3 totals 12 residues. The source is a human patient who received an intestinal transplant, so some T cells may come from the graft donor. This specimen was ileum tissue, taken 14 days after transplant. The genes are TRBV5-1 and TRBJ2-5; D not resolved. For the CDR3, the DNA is TGCGCCAGCAGCTTACACAAAGAGACCCAGTACTTC. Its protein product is CASSLHKETQYF.